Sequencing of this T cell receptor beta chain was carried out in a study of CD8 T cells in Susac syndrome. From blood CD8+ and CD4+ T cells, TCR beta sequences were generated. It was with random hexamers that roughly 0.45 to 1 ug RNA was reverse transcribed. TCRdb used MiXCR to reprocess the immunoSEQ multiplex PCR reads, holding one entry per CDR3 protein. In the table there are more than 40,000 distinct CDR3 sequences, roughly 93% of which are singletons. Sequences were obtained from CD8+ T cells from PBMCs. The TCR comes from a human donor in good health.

The CDR3 bases are TGTGCCACCAGCAGAGAAGGTAGCGGGAGCTTACACGAGCAGTACTTC. This translates into CATSREGSGSLHEQYF. This chain uses TRBV15 with TRBJ2-7; 9 bases fit TRBD2. This CDR3 is 16 amino acids long. The V segment lost 0 bases and the J segment 5 bases; nucleotides outside the gene matches: 8. The V gene's germline CDR1 is LNHNV and CDR2 YYDKDF (reference sequence).